The T cell receptor (beta chain) under discussion was sequenced for a study of blood T cell repertoires in COVID-19 (dated by TCRdb to 2018 to 2020). For the study in its entirety: The collaborator samples originated in the United States, Italy and Spain and spanned the acute and convalescent phases of COVID-19. The prospective study material was composed of cDNA or gDNA derived from T cells, B-cell-depleted T cells, or PBMCs. The repertoires were released in a freely available public database intended as a resource for research on the immune response to SARS-CoV-2. The sample metadata nearly always contained a de-identified subject ID, COVID-19 status, age in years and sex. The samples were drawn from the first 160 participants of the ongoing ImmuneRACE study and from some 1,300 subjects provided by 6 global collaborators. Subjects who had been exposed to COVID-19, were actively infected with it, or had recovered from it provided the deeply sampled blood TCRbeta repertoires that made up the dataset. HLA class I and class II types, where available, came from metadata supplied by the sample provider rather than from assay-based typing. Overall results and qualifications from the work: The quantity of clinical and demographic metadata differed by source and by participant and was supplied without curation.

Each collaborating institution followed its own protocols to collect whole blood in K2EDTA tubes. For TCRbeta analysis, collaborators shipped samples as frozen whole blood, isolated PBMCs, or DNA extracted from either of those sample types. TCRbeta CDR3 regions were amplified from genomic DNA by means of the immunoSEQ Assay, a bias-controlled multiplex PCR. The original methods were these. The number of nucleated cells in each sample was estimated from the amplification of reference gene primers within the assay. To quantify the absolute abundance of each unique TCRbeta CDR3 rearrangement, sequence reads were collapsed and filtered. Productive Simpson clonality was computed per sample as the square root of Simpson's diversity index over productive rearrangements. TCRdb took this table from immuneACCESS and kept in-frame rearrangements with V and J called. Such tables lack part of the clones; where checked against another copy, unresolved V genes explain under half of the gap, and the rest is unexplained. Clone size and the V and J calls come from that table; the DNA yielded D and trimming. Counted in this sample were over 20,000 clones; around 81% of them appeared once. The ten biggest clones cover under 8% of the sample.

Remarks on this clone: The antigen this receptor binds is unknown. No base quality information exists; no much larger clone differs at one position.

This receptor was taken from a man in his 70s with acute or convalescent COVID-19. The sequenced material came from peripheral blood.

The CDR3 region: CATSRARGPRTAEAFF. The nucleotides read TGTGCCACCAGCAGAGCCAGGGGGCCCCGAACCGCTGAAGCTTTCTTT. Recombination joined TRBV15 with TRBJ1-1; TRBD1 aligns with 8 central bases. Trimming takes 1 base off V and 6 bases off J; junction bases not matched to a gene: 10. CDR1 and CDR2, per the germline V gene (reference sequence), are LNHNV and YYDKDF. The CDR3 covers 16 residues, taking in both the cysteine and the phenylalanine. The only DNA kept is the CDR3, 48 bases in frame from the first base.